The present T cell receptor (beta chain) was sequenced within a study of blood T cell repertoires in COVID-19. At the level of the study: Specimens from acute and convalescent COVID-19 originated in the United States, Italy and Spain. The analysed material was cDNA or gDNA that came from T cells, B-cell-depleted T cells, or PBMCs.

The CDR3 loop spans 16 amino acids. Between the trimmed V and J ends, which lost 5 bases and 3 bases, there was a span of 17 bases. Germline V lookup: CDR1 SNHLY, CDR2 FYNNEI. Original analysis: Cell counts per sample came from amplifying reference gene primers. The protocol was immunoSEQ multiplex PCR, while the TCRdb copy is restricted to in-frame clones and leaves out a portion. The V and J calls and clone size are taken from that table; D and trimming were inferred from the DNA. Of about 140,000 clones in the sample, over 75% were seen once. The clonotype was recovered from a human donor in a cohort sampled during active COVID-19. Sequenced: peripheral blood. V and J are TRBV2 and TRBJ2-1; maybe TRBD2 (6 bases). The CDR3 coding sequence is TGTGCCAGCAGTCTAAGAGGGAGGAGAGGCTACAATGAGCAGTTCTTC. Its translation: CASSLRGRRGYNEQFF.